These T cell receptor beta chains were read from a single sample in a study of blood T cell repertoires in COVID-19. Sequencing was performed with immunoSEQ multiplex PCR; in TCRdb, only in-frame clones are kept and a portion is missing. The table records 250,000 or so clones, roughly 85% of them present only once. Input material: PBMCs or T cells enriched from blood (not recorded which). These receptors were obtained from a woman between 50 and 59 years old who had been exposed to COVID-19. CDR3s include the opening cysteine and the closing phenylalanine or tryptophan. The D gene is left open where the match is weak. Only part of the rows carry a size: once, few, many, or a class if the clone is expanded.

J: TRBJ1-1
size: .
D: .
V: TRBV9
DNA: TGTGCCAGCAGCGTGGGGGGGTCCCCCCTGAACACTGAAGCTTTCTTT
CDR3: CASSVGGSPLNTEAFF

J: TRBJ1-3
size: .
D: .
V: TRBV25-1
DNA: TGTGCCAGCAGTGACCGGGACACCATATATTTT
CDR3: CASSDRDTIYF

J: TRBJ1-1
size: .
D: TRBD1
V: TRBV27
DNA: TGTGCCAGCAGGTCGGCAGGGGGCTGGAGCACTGAAGCTTTCTTT
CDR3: CASRSAGGWSTEAFF

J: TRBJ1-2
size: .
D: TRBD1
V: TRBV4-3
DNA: TGCGCCAGCAGCCAAGATCCGGGACAGAGCTATGGCTACACCTTC
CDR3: CASSQDPGQSYGYTF

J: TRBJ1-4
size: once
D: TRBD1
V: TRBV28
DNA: TGTGCCAGCAGTTTAACCGGGACAGGGGGCGCGGGCGAAAAACTGTTTTTT
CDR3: CASSLTGTGGAGEKLFF

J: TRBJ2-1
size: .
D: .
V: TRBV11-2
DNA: TGTGCCAGCAGCTTAGAGTACAGCTCCTACAATGAGCAGTTCTTC
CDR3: CASSLEYSSYNEQFF

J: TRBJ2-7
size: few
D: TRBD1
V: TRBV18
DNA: TGTGCCAGCTCCCCTCGGACAGGGACATCCTACGAGCAGTACTTC
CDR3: CASSPRTGTSYEQYF

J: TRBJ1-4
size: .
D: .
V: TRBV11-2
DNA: TGTGCCAGCAGCTTATTAGGGACAGAAAAACTGTTTTTT
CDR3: CASSLLGTEKLFF

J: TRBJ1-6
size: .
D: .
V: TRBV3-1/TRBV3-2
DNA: TGTGCCAGCAGCCAACAAACGAGCTCCTATAATTCACCCCTCCACTTT
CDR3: CASSQQTSSYNSPLHF

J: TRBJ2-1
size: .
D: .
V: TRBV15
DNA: TGTGCCACCAGCGCCGGGTACAATGAGCAGTTCTTC
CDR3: CATSAGYNEQFF

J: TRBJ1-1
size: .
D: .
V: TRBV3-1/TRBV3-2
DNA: TGTGCCAGCAGCCAAGGAGGCCCTGGAACTGAAGCTTTCTTT
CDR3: CASSQGGPGTEAFF

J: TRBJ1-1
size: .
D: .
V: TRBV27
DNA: TGTGCCAGCAGTCATTATGGTGTCGGGAGCGAAGCTTTCTTT
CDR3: CASSHYGVGSEAFF

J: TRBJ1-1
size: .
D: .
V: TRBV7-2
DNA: TGTGCCAGCAGCTTATACAGACAGAACACTGAAGCTTTCTTT
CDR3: CASSLYRQNTEAFF

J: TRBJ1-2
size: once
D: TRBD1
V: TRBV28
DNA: TGTGCCAGCAGTCGGACAGGGTGGCGTGGCTACACCTTC
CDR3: CASSRTGWRGYTF

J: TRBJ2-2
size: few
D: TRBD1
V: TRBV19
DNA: TGTGCCAGTAGTCCCTTTAACAGGGGGCAGAACGGGGAGCTGTTTTTT
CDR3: CASSPFNRGQNGELFF

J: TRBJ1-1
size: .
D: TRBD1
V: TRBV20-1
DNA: TGCAGTGCTAGTGGCTCGACAGGGAGCAACACTGAAGCTTTCTTT
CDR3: CSASGSTGSNTEAFF

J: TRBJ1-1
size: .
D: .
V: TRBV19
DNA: TGTGCCAGTGCTCTCGGAGGAATGAACACTGAAGCTTTCTTT
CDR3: CASALGGMNTEAFF

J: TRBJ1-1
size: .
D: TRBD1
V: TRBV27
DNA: TGTGCCAGCAGCCCTTACAGGGGGTCTCCTGAAGCTTTCTTT
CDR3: CASSPYRGSPEAFF

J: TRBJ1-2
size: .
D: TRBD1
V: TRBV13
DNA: TGTGCCAGCAGCCCGACCGGGACAGGGGACTCCTATGGCTACACCTTC
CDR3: CASSPTGTGDSYGYTF

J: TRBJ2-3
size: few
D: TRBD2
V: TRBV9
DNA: TGTGCCAGCAGCCCCGAACGGGGGGGCCGCATAACAGATACGCAGTATTTT
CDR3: CASSPERGGRITDTQYF

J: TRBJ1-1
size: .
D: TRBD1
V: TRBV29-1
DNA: TGCAGCGTGAGGGGATTAGGGGGCCGGCCGTATGAAGCTTTCTTT
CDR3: CSVRGLGGRPYEAFF

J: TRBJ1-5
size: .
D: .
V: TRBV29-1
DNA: TGCAGCGTCGGTGGGGCAGGAAATCAGCCCCAGCATTTT
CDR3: CSVGGAGNQPQHF

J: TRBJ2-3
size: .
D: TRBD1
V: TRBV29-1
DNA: TGCAGCGTTGCCCGGACAGGGAGCACAGATACGCAGTATTTT
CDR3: CSVARTGSTDTQYF

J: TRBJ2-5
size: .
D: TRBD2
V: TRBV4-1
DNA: TGCGCCAGCAGCCAAGGTACTCTAGCGGGATCACAAGAGACCCAGTACTTC
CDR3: CASSQGTLAGSQETQYF

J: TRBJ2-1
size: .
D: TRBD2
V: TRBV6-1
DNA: TGTGCCAGCAGTGAAAGGGCGGGGGGGTACAATGAGCAGTTCTTC
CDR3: CASSERAGGYNEQFF

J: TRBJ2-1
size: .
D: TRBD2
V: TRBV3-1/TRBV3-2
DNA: TGTGCCAGCAGCCACCAATTCCCCGGGGGGGTTAGCTCCTACAATGAGCAGTTCTTC
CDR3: CASSHQFPGGVSSYNEQFF

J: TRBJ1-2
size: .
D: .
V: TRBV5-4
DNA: TGTGCCAGCAGCCCCAGGGAACAGGGCTATGGCTACACCTTC
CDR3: CASSPREQGYGYTF

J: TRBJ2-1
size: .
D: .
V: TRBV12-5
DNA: TGTGCTAGTGGTTTGTTGACTAGTGGGATGTACAATGAGCAGTTCTTC
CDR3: CASGLLTSGMYNEQFF

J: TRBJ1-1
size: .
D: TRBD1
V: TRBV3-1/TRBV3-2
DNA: TGTGCCAGCAGCCAAGTGTCTGGACAGGCGAACACTGAAGCTTTCTTT
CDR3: CASSQVSGQANTEAFF

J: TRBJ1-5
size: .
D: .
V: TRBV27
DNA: TGTGCCAGCAGTTTTCGAGGGGGTGGTCAGCCCCAGCATTTT
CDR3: CASSFRGGGQPQHF

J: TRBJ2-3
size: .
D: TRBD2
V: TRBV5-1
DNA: TGCGCCAGCAGCTTCTTAGCGGGGGCGGGCACAGATACGCAATATTTT
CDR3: CASSFLAGAGTDTQYF

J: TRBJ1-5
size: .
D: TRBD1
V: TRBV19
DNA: TGTGCCAGTAGTTACTGGGACAGTTATCAGCCCCAGCATTTT
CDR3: CASSYWDSYQPQHF

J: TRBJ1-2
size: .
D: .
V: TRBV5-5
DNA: TGTGCCAGCAGCGAGGCAGCGGGTAGTTATAATGGCTACACCTTC
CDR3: CASSEAAGSYNGYTF

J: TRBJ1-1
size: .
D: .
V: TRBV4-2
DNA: TGTGCCAGCAGCCAGGGAGGGACGGACCTTGGGGCTTTCTTT
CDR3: CASSQGGTDLGAFF

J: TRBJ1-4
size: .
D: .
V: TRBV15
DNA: TGTGCCACCAGCAGAGATCGTCAGGGAAGAAGTGAAAAACTGTTTTTT
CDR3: CATSRDRQGRSEKLFF

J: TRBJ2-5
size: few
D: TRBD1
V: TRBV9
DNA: TGTGCCAGCAGCCCCCGGGACACCCTCACAGGGGCCCAGTACTTC
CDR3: CASSPRDTLTGAQYF

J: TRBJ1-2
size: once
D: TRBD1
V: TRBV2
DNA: TGTGCCAGCAGTGATGGGACAGGGAATGGCTACACCTTC
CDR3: CASSDGTGNGYTF

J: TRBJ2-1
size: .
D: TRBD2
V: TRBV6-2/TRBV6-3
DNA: TGTGCCAGCAGTTACGCTAGCGGGGCGACTAGCTCCTACAATGAGCAGTTCTTC
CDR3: CASSYASGATSSYNEQFF

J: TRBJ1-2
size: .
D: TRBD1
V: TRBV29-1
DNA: TGCAGCGTTGAAGGAGGTGACAGGGGAGGCTATGGCTACACCTTC
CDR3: CSVEGGDRGGYGYTF

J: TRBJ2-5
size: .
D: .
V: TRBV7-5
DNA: TGTGTCAGAAGCCGACGGAAATACACTAACGGTGAGACCCAGTACTTC
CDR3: CVRSRRKYTNGETQYF

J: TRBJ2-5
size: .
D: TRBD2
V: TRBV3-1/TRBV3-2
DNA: TGTGCCAGCAGCTCCCGGGGGGGCCTTCGGGAGACCCAGTACTTC
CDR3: CASSSRGGLRETQYF

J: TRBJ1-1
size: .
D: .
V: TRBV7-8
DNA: TGTGCCAGCAGCTTAGGACCGGGACTGGTTTCACCAGCTTTCTTT
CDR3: CASSLGPGLVSPAFF

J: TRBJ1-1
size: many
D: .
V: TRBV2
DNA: TGTGCCAGCAGTTCCAGGGCCGGGGGAGGCACTGAAGCTTTCTTT
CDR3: CASSSRAGGGTEAFF

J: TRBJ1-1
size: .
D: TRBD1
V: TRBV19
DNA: TGTGCCAGTTCTACCGGGACAGGGAGGGGGACTGAAGCTTTCTTT
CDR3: CASSTGTGRGTEAFF

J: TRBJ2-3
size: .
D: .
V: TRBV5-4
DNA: TGTGCCAGCAGCTTGGGTGGCGGTCAGGATACGCAGTATTTT
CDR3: CASSLGGGQDTQYF

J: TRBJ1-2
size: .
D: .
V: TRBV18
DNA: TGTGCCAGCTCACCCAAAAGAGGAGGGGAATATGGCTACACCTTC
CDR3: CASSPKRGGEYGYTF

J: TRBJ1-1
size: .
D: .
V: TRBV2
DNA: TGTGCCAGCACCCTCCAGGGGAACACTGAAGCTTTCTTT
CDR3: CASTLQGNTEAFF